Below are 19 T cell receptor beta chains sequenced from a single sample in a study of cytomegalovirus exposure and HLA in healthy donors. Vbeta (60) and Jbeta (13) primers were used in the PCR. TCRdb's copy holds only in-frame clones and misses some; the assay was immunoSEQ multiplex PCR. Here the sample spans 40,000 to 55,000 clones, about two thirds being singletons. Source material: PBMCs. The receptor set was obtained from a man in his sixties in good health and CMV-seropositive.

V and J are TRBV14 and TRBJ2-7; 9 nucleotides match TRBD1. This CDR3 is 15 amino acids long. Germline values: CDR1 SGHDN, CDR2 FVKESK. The trim removed 3 bases at V and 5 bases at J, leaving 8 bases unmatched. DNA for the CDR3: TGTGCCAGCAGCCAGGACCGGGACAGGGACCACGAGCAGTACTTC. Encoded protein: CASSQDRDRDHEQYF.

The chain employs TRBV7-8 and TRBJ2-3; the match to TRBD2 covers 11 bases. Trimming cost V 7 bases and J 3 bases; bases outside gene matches: 3. The CDR3 extends over 14 amino acids. Looked up from germline, CDR1 is SGHVS and CDR2 is FQNEAQ. The CDR3 DNA reads as TGTGCCAGCACCGGGACTAGCGGAACAGATACGCAGTATTTT. Translated: CASTGTSGTDTQYF.

The V call is TRBV10-1, the J call TRBJ2-1; TRBD1 agrees at 8 bases. This CDR3 contains 19 residues. Unmatched junction bases numbered 15, after V lost 1 base and J lost 4 bases. CDR1 and CDR2 from the germline V gene are WNHNN and SYGVQD (reference sequence). The CDR3 DNA is TGCGCCAGCAGTGAGTGGCCAGGGGGCCTGGACAGCGTTTACAATGAGCAGTTCTTC. This gives the protein CASSEWPGGLDSVYNEQFF.

V is TRBV18 and J is TRBJ2-1; perhaps TRBD2 as D (7 bases). Trimming took 4 bases from V and 7 from J, leaving 17 bases between them. Germline V lookup: CDR1 KGHSH, CDR2 LQKENI. The CDR3 has 15 residues. The CDR3 protein is CASSRGLGGINEQFF. DNA of the CDR3: TGTGCCAGCTCACGAGGACTAGGGGGGATAAATGAGCAGTTCTTC.

Remarks on this clone: Germline is not matched at one junction end, which may reflect a read error. Other DNA sequences in the sample encode the same CDR3. The gene calls are TRBV2 and TRBJ1-2, with D perhaps TRBD1 (6 bases). CDR3 size: 15 residues. Germline V gene sequence: CDR1 SNHLY, CDR2 FYNNEI. The CDR3 protein is CASMNPGTPNYGYTF. In nucleotides, the CDR3 is TGCGCCAGCATGAATCCAGGGACACCAAATTATGGCTACACCTTC. The whole variable domain, remainder taken from reference TRBV2 and TRBJ1-2, is EPEVTQTPSHQVTQMGQEVILRCVPISNHLYFYWYRQILGQKVEFLVSFYNNEISEKSEIFDDQFSVERPDGSNFTLKIRSTKLEDSAMYFCASMNPGTPNYGYTFGSGTRLTVV.

This clone was observed a handful of times. The rearrangement uses TRBV15 and TRBJ2-7; maybe TRBD1 (6 bases). CDR1 and CDR2 from the germline V gene are LNHNV and YYDKDF (reference sequence). V was cut by 0 bases and J by 3 bases, with 12 bases left in between. The CDR3 length is 15 residues. The CDR3 spells CATSREGLGGYEQYF. In DNA, the CDR3 is TGTGCCACCAGCAGAGAGGGATTAGGGGGCTACGAGCAGTACTTC.

The rearrangement uses TRBV18 and TRBJ1-1; weak D call: TRBD1 (5 bases). Deletions cut 4 bases from V and 3 bases from J, with 15 bases between. Germline V lookup: CDR1 KGHSH, CDR2 LQKENI. The CDR3 runs 15 residues. The CDR3 nucleotides read TGTGCCAGCTCACTCCGGGAGGGGATGGACACTGAAGCTTTCTTT. Encoded protein: CASSLREGMDTEAFF.

This clone was seen a handful of times. The chain joins TRBV30 to TRBJ2-1; possible D gene TRBD2, 5 bases. This CDR3 spans 15 amino acids. Trimming cost V 0 bases and J 0 bases, with 9 bases left between them. The germline V gene encodes CDR1 GTSNPN and CDR2 SVGIG (reference sequence). CDR3 in DNA: TGTGCCTGGAGTGTAATAGGGAGCTCCTACAATGAGCAGTTCTTC. It specifies CAWSVIGSSYNEQFF.

The gene calls are TRBV2 and TRBJ1-2; tentatively, D is TRBD1 (5 bases). The CDR3 covers 12 residues. Trimming pared 5 bases from V and 5 bases from J, leaving 9 bases between. The germline V gene has CDR1 SNHLY and CDR2 FYNNEI. CDR3 nucleotide sequence: TGTGCCAGCAGTATAGGGGTATATGGCTACACCTTC. As protein: CASSIGVYGYTF.

This clone has a handful of counts. The genes are TRBV7-3 and TRBJ1-1; tentatively, D is TRBD1 (5 bases). The length of the CDR3 is 13 residues. Per germline, CDR1 SGHTA and CDR2 FQGTGA. Trimming left V 4 bases short and J 4 bases short, with 10 bases between. CDR3 residues: CASSSGALTEAFF. DNA for the CDR3: TGTGCCAGCAGCTCTGGGGCTCTCACTGAAGCTTTCTTT.

The V call is TRBV7-9, the J call TRBJ2-1, with TRBD1 identical over 7 bases. Germline-derived CDR1 and CDR2 are SEHNR and FQNEAQ (reference sequence). The CDR3 is 15 residues long. Trimming at V came to 2 bases and at J to 0 bases, leaving 1 base not matched to a gene. The CDR3 here is CASSLRDSSYNEQFF. CDR3 coding DNA: TGTGCCAGCAGCTTACGGGACAGCTCCTACAATGAGCAGTTCTTC.

V usage is TRBV5-6 and J usage is TRBJ1-4; 8 nucleotides agree with TRBD1. V was pared by 4 bases and J by 5 bases, with 13 bases of the junction left unmatched. Germline V lookup: CDR1 SGHDT, CDR2 YYEEEE. This CDR3 has 17 residues. DNA for the CDR3: TGTGCCAGCAGCCGAACCAGGGACAGGTTAATAAATGAAAAACTGTTTTTT. The encoded protein is CASSRTRDRLINEKLFF. The whole variable domain, remainder taken from reference TRBV5-6 and TRBJ1-4, is DAGVTQSPTHLIKTRGQQVTLRCSPKSGHDTVSWYQQALGQGPQFIFQYYEEEERQRGNFPDRFSGHQFPNYSSELNVNALLLGDSALYLCASSRTRDRLINEKLFFGSGTQLSVL.

In its sample, this clone was seen a few times. J is TRBJ2-1 and V is TRBV29-1; 11 nucleotides agree with TRBD2. V was clipped by 5 bases and J by 6 bases; unmatched bases: 6. The CDR3 totals 14 residues. CDR1 is SQVTM, CDR2 ANQGSEA, per germline. The CDR3 region has the DNA TGCAGCGTTTGGGGGACTAGCGGAGGCAATGAGCAGTTCTTC. The encoded protein is CSVWGTSGGNEQFF.

The chain joins TRBV6-1 to TRBJ1-3; no clear D gene. Between the trimmed V and J ends, which lost 0 bases and 0 bases, there was a span of 6 bases. Per germline, CDR1 MNHNS and CDR2 SASEGT. The CDR3 covers 15 residues. The CDR3 region has the DNA TGTGCCAGCAGTGAAGCGCCGAGCTCTGGAAACACCATATATTTT. Translated: CASSEAPSSGNTIYF.

The chain couples TRBV7-9 to TRBJ2-3; TRBD2 is a possible D gene (5 bases). This CDR3 is 16 amino acids long. V lost 5 bases and J lost 6, with 21 bases in between. Per the germline V gene, CDR1 is SEHNR and CDR2 is FQNEAQ (reference sequence). The CDR3 here is CASSRQSTGPGDTQYF. Written as DNA, the CDR3 is TGTGCCAGCAGCCGCCAATCTACCGGGCCGGGGGATACGCAGTATTTT.

This clone was observed a few times. This chain connects TRBV6-5 to TRBJ1-5; maybe TRBD1 (5 bases). Germline V CDR1 and CDR2: MNHEY, SVGAGI. The CDR3 totals 12 residues. V lost 5 bases and J lost 9, with 11 bases in between. The CDR3 DNA reads as TGTGCCAGCAGTAGATCCGGGGGGCCCCAGCATTTT. It codes for CASSRSGGPQHF.

J is TRBJ1-3 and V is TRBV2; no clear D gene. This CDR3 is built from 12 residues. V lost 2 bases to trimming and J lost 4 bases, with 3 bases between them. Germline V gene data show CDR1 as SNHLY and CDR2 as FYNNEI. CDR3 residues: CASSESGNTIYF. Written as DNA, the CDR3 is TGTGCCAGCAGTGAAAGCGGAAACACCATATATTTT.

The chain recombines TRBV18 with TRBJ2-3; 8 positions agree with TRBD2. Germline V gives CDR1 KGHSH, CDR2 LQKENI. The length of the CDR3 is 17 residues. Trimming removed 0 bases from V and 1 base from J; junction bases left unmatched: 6. The CDR3 loop is CASSPPRGGRGTDTQYF. The CDR3 nucleotides read TGTGCCAGCTCACCACCCCGCGGGGGGCGGGGCACAGATACGCAGTATTTT.

The gene calls are TRBV6-1 and TRBJ2-3, with 7 bases aligning to TRBD2. This CDR3 contains 14 residues. Germline CDR1 and CDR2: MNHNS and SASEGT. V gave up 9 bases and J gave up 3 bases; unmatched junction bases: 9. The CDR3 is CASGSGLMTDTQYF. The CDR3 DNA reads as TGTGCCAGTGGTTCGGGACTAATGACAGATACGCAGTATTTT.